This T cell receptor (beta chain) was identified in a study of cytomegalovirus exposure and HLA in healthy donors. Study in general: The same platform used for the approximately 700 first-cohort repertoires was also used for the 100 to 150 validation repertoires, as a later analysis reported.

Study-wide results and limits: Specificity of a few CMV-associated chains for CMV antigens was verified in vitro. The authors listed around 150 TCR beta chains as cytomegalovirus-associated.

Turning to this clone: The antigen remains undetermined.

Using immunoSEQ multiplex PCR, the repertoire was profiled, and TCRdb retains in-frame clones only, with some absent. The sample includes some 76,000 clones, roughly 95% of them seen just once. The donors were members of the roughly 130-subject validation cohort (separate from the roughly 700-subject first cohort). The source of this sequence is a woman between 18 and 29 years old in good health and CMV-seropositive. The material sequenced was PBMCs.

The CDR3 reads CASSRRGTRISNEKLFF. As DNA, the CDR3 is TGTGCCAGCAGCCGACGTGGGACTCGGATTTCCAATGAAAAACTGTTTTTT. V and J are TRBV11-2 and TRBJ1-4, with D perhaps matching TRBD1 (5 bases). Deletions cut 5 bases from V and 5 bases from J, with 21 bases between. CDR3 length: 17 amino acids. In germline, CDR1 is SGHAT, CDR2 FQNNGV.